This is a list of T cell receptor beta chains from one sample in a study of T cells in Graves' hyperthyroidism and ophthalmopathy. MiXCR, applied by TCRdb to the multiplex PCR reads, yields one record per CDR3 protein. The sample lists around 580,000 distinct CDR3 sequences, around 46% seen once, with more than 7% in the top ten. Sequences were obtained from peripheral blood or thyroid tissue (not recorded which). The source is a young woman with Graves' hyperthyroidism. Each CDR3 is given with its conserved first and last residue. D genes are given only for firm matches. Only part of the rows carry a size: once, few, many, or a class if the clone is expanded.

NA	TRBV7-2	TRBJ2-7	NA	TGTGCCAGCAGGGTACTACTAGATGAGCAGTACTTC	CASRVLLDEQYF
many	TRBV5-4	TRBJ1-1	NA	TGTGCCAGCAGCTTGGTCGGCGGCGGGAACACTGAAGCTTTCTTT	CASSLVGGGNTEAFF
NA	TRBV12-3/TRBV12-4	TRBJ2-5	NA	TGTGCCAGCAGTTTCAACAGGGTGGTAGAGAATGAGACCCAGTACTTC	CASSFNRVVENETQYF
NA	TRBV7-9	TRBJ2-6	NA	TGTGCCAGCAGCCCCTTCGGTGCGGGATTAAACTCTGGGGCCAACGTCCTGACTTTC	CASSPFGAGLNSGANVLTF
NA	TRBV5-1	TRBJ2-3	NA	NA	CASTNHFRGLKGTDTQYF
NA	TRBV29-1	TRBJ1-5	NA	TGCAGCGTTGAAGATGGGGGAGATGGCAATCAGCATTTT	CSVEDGGDGNQHF
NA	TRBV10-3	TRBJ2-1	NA	TGTGCCCAACCAGATGAGCAGTTCTTC	CAQPDEQFF
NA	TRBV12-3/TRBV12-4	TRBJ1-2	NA	TGTGCCAGCAGCGAAGGGAGCGGTGGCTACACCTTC	CASSEGSGGYTF
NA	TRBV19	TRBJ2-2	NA	TGTGCCAGTAGTCCCATCCAAGGCCCCGGGGAGCTGTTTTTT	CASSPIQGPGELFF
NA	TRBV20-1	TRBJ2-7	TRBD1	TGCAGTGCCGTGGGTTCCGTTGGACAGGGCCACGAGCAGTACTTC	CSAVGSVGQGHEQYF
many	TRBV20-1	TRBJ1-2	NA	TGCAGTGCCCCACGGATCGGGGGAGGGGATGGCTACACCTTC	CSAPRIGGGDGYTF
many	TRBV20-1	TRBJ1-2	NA	TGCAGTGCTCCTCGGACAGATGGCTACACCTTC	CSAPRTDGYTF
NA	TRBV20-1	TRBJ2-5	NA	TGCAGTGCTAGGCGTGGGGAGGTCAGGGGACAAGAGACCCAGTACTTC	CSARRGEVRGQETQYF
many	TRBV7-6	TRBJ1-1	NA	TGTGCCAGCAGCGCCCTCGGGGGCGCGGGCACTGAAGCTTTCTTT	CASSALGGAGTEAFF
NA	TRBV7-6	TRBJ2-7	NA	TGTGCCAGCAGCTTTAGGCAGGGGCAGGGAGAGGACGAGCAGTACTTC	CASSFRQGQGEDEQYF
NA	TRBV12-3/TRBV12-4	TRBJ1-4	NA	TGTGCCAGCAGTCACCGACTCCAGGGGTACAGCTACGCAACTAATGAAAAACTGTTTTTT	CASSHRLQGYSYATNEKLFF
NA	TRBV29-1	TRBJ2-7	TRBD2	TGCAGCGCTGTAGCGGGAGTGGTCAATGAGCAGTACTTC	CSAVAGVVNEQYF
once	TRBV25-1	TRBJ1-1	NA	TGTGCCAGCTTAGAGGGTGGTGGCACTGAAGCTTTCTTT	CASLEGGGTEAFF
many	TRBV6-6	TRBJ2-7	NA	TGTGCCAGCAGTTATTTGGGGGCAAGGGAGCAGTACTTC	CASSYLGAREQYF
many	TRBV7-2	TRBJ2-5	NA	TGTGCCAGCAGCCCATCATTTTCGATTGAGGAGACCCAGTACTTC	CASSPSFSIEETQYF
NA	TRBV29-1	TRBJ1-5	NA	TGCAGCGTTGTGGAGGGGATCCACCAGCCCCAGCATTTT	CSVVEGIHQPQHF
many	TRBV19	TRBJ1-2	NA	TGTGCCTCCGGTGAACGCTATGGCTACACCTTC	CASGERYGYTF
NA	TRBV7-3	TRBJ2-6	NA	TGTGCCAGCAGCTTTACGACTCCAGGGCCTGGGGCCAACGTCCTGACTTTC	CASSFTTPGPGANVLTF
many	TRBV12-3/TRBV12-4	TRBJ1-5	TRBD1	TGTGCCAGCCGACAGGGGGGCGCCCAGTATAGCAATCAGCCCCAGCATTTT	CASRQGGAQYSNQPQHF
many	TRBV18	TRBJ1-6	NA	TGTGCCAGCTCACCGGCCGCGTCCTATAATTCACCCCTCCACTTT	CASSPAASYNSPLHF
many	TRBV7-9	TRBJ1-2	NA	TGTGCCAGCAGCCGCATCTGGGGGAGGGGCTCGTCACAAAACTATGGCTACACCTTC	CASSRIWGRGSSQNYGYTF
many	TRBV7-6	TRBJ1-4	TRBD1	TGTGCCAGCAGCTCCCCCCGGACAGGGATCTGGGGTACAGCTAATGAAAAACTGTTTTTT	CASSSPRTGIWGTANEKLFF
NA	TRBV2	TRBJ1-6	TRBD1	TGTGCCAGCAGTGAAGGGACAGGGGATAATTCACCCCTCCACTTT	CASSEGTGDNSPLHF
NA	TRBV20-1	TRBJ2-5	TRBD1	TGCAGTGCTAGGGGACAGGGGGCCACCGGGGAGACCCAGTACTTC	CSARGQGATGETQYF
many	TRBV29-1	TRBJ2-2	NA	TGCAGCGTTGTGGAGTGGGAGACCGGGGAGCTGTTTTTT	CSVVEWETGELFF